This note documents a single T cell receptor (beta chain) sequence. Its matching antigen is unknown. This entry comes from a study of a mutant IDH1 vaccine in newly diagnosed glioma. Across the study: There were approximately 60% males and around 38% females among treated patients, whose mean age was roughly 40 years.

The CDR3 loop spans 14 amino acids. Unmatched junction bases numbered 9, after V lost 3 bases and J lost 8 bases. CDR1 is SGHRS and CDR2 is YFSETQ in the germline V gene. As to time point: week 23, last vaccination. Alongside topical imiquimod, each dose of vaccine comprised 300 ug of mutant IDH1 20-mer peptide. Some clones are missing from TCRdb's copy, which holds only in-frame ones; the method was immunoSEQ multiplex PCR. The table has some 28,000 clones, roughly 80% seen once. The receptor comes from a woman aged 25 to 39 with glioma. This rearrangement joins TRBV5-1 to TRBJ1-2; the match to TRBD1 covers 8 bases. Material: PBMCs, obtained from a glioma patient whose treatment included an IDH1 peptide vaccine. The CDR3 reads CASSSRTGPGGYTF. CDR3 nucleotides: TGCGCCAGCAGCTCCCGGACAGGGCCGGGGGGCTACACCTTC.